This TCR beta chain was captured in a study of shared clonotypes between healthy human individuals. Assay execution took place at the deep level. The table came from immunoSEQ multiplex PCR; TCRdb's copy has only in-frame clones and leaves some out. The data contain a few million clones, around 93% of them singletons. Naive CD8 isolation took CD45RO-negative cells positively selected for CCR7 and excluded terminally differentiated effector memory CD45RA+ cells. What was sequenced was naive CD8+ T cells from PBMCs. The receptor comes from a man younger than 35 in good health. Some clones in this sample may be carry-over from other donors' samples.

CDR3 in amino acids: CASSGTGGIAGELFF. The CDR3 coding sequence is TGTGCCAGCAGCGGGACAGGGGGTATCGCCGGGGAGCTGTTTTTT. This rearrangement joins TRBV9 to TRBJ2-2, with TRBD1 identical over 10 bases. This CDR3 contains 15 residues. Germline V gives CDR1 SGDLS, CDR2 YYNGEE. The junction had 5 bases not matched to a gene; V was cut back by 3 bases and J by 6 bases.